Listed below are T cell receptor beta chains from one sample, sequenced in a study of blood T cell repertoires in COVID-19. The method was immunoSEQ multiplex PCR; TCRdb's version includes in-frame clones alone and lacks a portion of them. The sample consists of around 340,000 clones, approximately 89% of them appearing once. The material sequenced was peripheral blood. Source of these receptors: a woman aged 60 to 75 with COVID-19, enrolled during active disease. CDR3s include the opening cysteine and the closing phenylalanine or tryptophan. The order of the fields is V gene, D gene, CDR3 protein. The D gene is left open where the match is weak.

TRBV5-1	TRBD2	CASSSNRGGSYNEQFF
TRBV18	TRBD1	CASSPVGTVYNSPLHF
TRBV6-5	NA	CASGGVKSLYGYTF
TRBV7-2	NA	CASSLSSSTSTDTQYF
TRBV5-1	TRBD2	CASSLELAGGNEQFF
TRBV7-8	NA	CASSLTGSGNTIYF
TRBV28	TRBD2	CASSFRLADEQYF
TRBV10-3	TRBD2	CAITPGLAGGKSYEQYF
TRBV7-9	NA	CASSSRGGNYGYTF
TRBV7-9	TRBD1	CASSPRTGRDTQYF
TRBV30	NA	CAWSTGHNTEAFF